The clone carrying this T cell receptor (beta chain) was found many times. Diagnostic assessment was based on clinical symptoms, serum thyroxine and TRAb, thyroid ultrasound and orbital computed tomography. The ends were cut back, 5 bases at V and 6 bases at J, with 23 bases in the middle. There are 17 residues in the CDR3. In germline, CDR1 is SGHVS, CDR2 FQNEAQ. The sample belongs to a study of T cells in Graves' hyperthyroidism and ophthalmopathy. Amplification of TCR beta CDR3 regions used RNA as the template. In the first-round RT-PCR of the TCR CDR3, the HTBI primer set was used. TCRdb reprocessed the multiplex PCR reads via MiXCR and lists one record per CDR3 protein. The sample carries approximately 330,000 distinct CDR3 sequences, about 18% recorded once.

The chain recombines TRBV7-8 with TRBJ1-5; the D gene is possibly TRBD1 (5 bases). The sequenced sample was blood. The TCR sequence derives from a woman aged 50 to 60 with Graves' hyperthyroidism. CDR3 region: CASSPHPSGRESQPQHF. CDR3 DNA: TGTGCCAGCAGCCCCCATCCATCGGGCAGGGAGTCTCAGCCCCAGCATTTT. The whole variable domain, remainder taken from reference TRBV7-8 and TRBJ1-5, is GAGVSQSPRYKVAKRGQDVALRCDPISGHVSLFWYQQALGQGPEFLTYFQNEAQLDKSGLPSDRFFAERPEGSVSTLKIQRTQQEDSAVYLCASSPHPSGRESQPQHFGDGTRLSIL.